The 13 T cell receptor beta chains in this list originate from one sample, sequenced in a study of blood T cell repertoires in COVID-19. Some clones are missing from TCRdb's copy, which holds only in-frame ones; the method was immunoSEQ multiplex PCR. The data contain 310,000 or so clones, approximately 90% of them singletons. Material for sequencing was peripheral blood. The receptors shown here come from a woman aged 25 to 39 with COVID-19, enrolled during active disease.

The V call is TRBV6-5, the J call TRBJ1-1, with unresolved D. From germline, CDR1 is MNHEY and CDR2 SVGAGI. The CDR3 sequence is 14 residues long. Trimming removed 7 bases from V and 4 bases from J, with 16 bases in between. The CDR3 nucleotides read TGTGCCAGCAACACAATGGTTTCGGGCACTGAAGCTTTCTTT. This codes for CASNTMVSGTEAFF.

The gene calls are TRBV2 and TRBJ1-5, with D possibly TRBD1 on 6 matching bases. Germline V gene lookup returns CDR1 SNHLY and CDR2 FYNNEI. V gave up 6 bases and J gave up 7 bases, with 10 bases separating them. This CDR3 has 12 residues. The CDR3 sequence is CASRTGSQPQHF. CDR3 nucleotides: TGTGCCAGCAGAACAGGGTCCCAGCCCCAGCATTTT. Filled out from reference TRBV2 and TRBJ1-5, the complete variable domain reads EPEVTQTPSHQVTQMGQEVILRCVPISNHLYFYWYRQILGQKVEFLVSFYNNEISEKSEIFDDQFSVERPDGSNFTLKIRSTKLEDSAMYFCASRTGSQPQHFGDGTRLSIL.

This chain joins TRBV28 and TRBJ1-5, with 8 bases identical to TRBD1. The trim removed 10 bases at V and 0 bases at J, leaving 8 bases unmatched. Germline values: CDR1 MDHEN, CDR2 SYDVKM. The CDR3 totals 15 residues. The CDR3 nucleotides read TGTGCCATCCACAGGGGGTCCCATAGCAATCAGCCCCAGCATTTT. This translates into CAIHRGSHSNQPQHF.

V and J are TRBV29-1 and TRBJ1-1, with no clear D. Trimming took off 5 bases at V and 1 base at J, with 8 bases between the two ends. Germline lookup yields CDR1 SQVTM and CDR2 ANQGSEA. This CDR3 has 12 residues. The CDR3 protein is CSVSAGNTEAFF. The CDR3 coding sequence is TGCAGCGTTTCGGCAGGGAACACTGAAGCTTTCTTT.

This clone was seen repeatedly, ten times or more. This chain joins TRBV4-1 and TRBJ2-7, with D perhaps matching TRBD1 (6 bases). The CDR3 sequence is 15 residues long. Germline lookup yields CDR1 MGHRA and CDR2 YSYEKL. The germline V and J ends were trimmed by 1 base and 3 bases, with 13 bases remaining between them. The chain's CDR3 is CASSQGGQKGYEQYF. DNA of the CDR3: TGCGCCAGCAGCCAAGGTGGACAGAAGGGCTACGAGCAGTACTTC.

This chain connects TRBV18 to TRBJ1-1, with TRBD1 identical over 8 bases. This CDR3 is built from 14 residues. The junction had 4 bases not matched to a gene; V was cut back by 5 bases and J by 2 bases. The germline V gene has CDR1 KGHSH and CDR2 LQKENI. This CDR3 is CASSAPGGNTEAFF. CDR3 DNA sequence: TGTGCCAGCTCAGCTCCAGGGGGCAACACTGAAGCTTTCTTT.

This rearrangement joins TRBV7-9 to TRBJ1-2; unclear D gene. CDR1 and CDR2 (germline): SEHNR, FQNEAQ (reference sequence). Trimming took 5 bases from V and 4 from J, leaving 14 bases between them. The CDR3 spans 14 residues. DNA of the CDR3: TGTGCCAGCAGCCCCATGGAGGCCGGCTATGGCTACACCTTC. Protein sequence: CASSPMEAGYGYTF. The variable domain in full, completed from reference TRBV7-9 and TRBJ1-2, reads DTGVSQNPRHKITKRGQNVTFRCDPISEHNRLYWYRQTLGQGPEFLTYFQNEAQLEKSRLLSDRFSAERPKGSFSTLEIQRTEQGDSAMYLCASSPMEAGYGYTFGSGTRLTVV.

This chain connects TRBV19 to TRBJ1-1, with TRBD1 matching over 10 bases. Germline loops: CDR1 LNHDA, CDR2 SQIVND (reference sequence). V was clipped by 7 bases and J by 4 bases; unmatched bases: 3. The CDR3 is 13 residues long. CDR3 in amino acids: CASTGTGATEAFF. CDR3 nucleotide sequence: TGTGCCAGTACTGGGACAGGGGCCACTGAAGCTTTCTTT.

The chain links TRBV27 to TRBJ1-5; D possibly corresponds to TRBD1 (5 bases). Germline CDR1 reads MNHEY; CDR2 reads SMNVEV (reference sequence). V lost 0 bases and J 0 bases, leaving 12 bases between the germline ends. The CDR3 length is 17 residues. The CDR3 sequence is CASSLSMTDYSNQPQHF. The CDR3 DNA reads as TGTGCCAGCAGTTTATCGATGACAGATTATAGCAATCAGCCCCAGCATTTT.

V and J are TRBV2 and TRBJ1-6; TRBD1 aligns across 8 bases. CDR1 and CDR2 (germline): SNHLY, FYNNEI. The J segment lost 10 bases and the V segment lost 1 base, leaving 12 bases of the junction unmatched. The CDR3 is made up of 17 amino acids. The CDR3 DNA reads TGTGCCAGCAGTGAAGTTACTTGGGCAGGGGGCGGATCACCCCTCCACTTT. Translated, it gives CASSEVTWAGGGSPLHF.

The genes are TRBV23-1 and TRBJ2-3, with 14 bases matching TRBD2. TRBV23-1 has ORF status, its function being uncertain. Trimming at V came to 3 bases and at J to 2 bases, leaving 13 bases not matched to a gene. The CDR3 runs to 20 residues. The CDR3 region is CASSQPTSGRAMGVTDTQYF. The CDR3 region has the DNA TGCGCCAGCAGTCAGCCGACTAGCGGGAGGGCCATGGGGGTCACAGATACGCAGTATTTT.

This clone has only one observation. DNA for the CDR3: TGTGCCAGCAGCTTACGCCGAAAGACGAGCGGCGTGGTCAATGAGCAGTTCTTC. Encoded protein: CASSLRRKTSGVVNEQFF. This rearrangement joins TRBV11-2 to TRBJ2-1; D might be TRBD2 (5 bases). Germline lookup yields CDR1 SGHAT and CDR2 FQNNGV. Between the trimmed V and J ends, which lost 2 bases and 6 bases, there was a span of 23 bases. This CDR3 has 18 amino acids.

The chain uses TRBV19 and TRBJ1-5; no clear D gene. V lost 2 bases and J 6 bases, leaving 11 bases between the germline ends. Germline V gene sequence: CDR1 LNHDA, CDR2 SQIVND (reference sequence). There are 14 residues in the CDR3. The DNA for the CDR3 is TGTGCCAGTAGTATAACGGGTTCGGGTCAGCCCCAGCATTTT. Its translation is CASSITGSGQPQHF.